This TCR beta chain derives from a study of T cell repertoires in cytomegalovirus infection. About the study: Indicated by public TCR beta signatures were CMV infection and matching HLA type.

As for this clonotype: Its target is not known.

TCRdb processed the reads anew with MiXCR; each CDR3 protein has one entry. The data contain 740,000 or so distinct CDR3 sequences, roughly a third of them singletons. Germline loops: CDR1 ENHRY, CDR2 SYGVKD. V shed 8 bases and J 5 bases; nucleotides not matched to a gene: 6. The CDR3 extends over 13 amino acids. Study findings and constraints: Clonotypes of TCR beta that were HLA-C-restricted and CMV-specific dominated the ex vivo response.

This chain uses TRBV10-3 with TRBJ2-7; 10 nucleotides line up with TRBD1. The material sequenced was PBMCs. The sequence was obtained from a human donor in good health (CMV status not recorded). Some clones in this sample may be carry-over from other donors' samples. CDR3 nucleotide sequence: TGTGCCATCGGGACAGGGGATCGGAACGAGCAGTACTTC. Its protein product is CAIGTGDRNEQYF.